This T cell receptor (beta chain) was recovered during a study of CD8+ T cells in alopecia areata. Study-level information: A regimen of oral tofacitinib, 5 to 10 mg twice daily, was given to treated patients. Overall study findings and caveats: Many expanded lesional clones persisted in scalp and blood during tofacitinib. Sequencing of scalp samples also includes resident alphabeta T cells from normal skin.

Reverse transcribed after extraction, RNA yielded cDNA as the sequencing template. Generated by immunoSEQ multiplex PCR, the TCRdb table keeps only in-frame clones and is missing some. The sample shows about 64,000 clones, roughly 46% of them seen only once. As for this clone: Its antigen is undetermined. One end of the junction is discordant with germline, which a read error may explain.

The sample's treatment: oral pan-JAK inhibitor, 5-10 mg twice daily. This CDR3 contains 14 residues. The germline CDR1 and CDR2 sequences are KGHSH and LQKENI. The receptor was derived from a human donor with alopecia areata. The chain combines TRBV18 with TRBJ1-1; D is undetermined. The sample was CD8+ T cells sorted from blood, taken at approximately week 39, from a patient treated with tofacitinib. As DNA, the CDR3 is TGTGCCAGCTCCCATCTTGGGGTGAACACTGAAGCTTCCTTT. Protein sequence: CASSHLGVNTEASF.